The source of this T cell receptor (beta chain) is a study of Graves' ophthalmopathy and Graves' hyperthyroidism. Study as a whole: Before any treatment, peripheral blood was taken at the initial diagnosis. Study-wide results and limits: Its predictions of ophthalmopathy progression gave the model 60% to 71% sensitivity and roughly 76% specificity.

This clonotype was observed a few times. No antigen is known for it. Germline CDR1 and CDR2: SGHTS and YDEGEE. The CDR3 is 14 amino acids. Trimming left V 8 bases short and J 4 bases short, with 18 bases between. Those donors who had ophthalmopathy presented with moderate-to-severe activity, a CAS of ≥3, a NOSPECS of ≥4 and a duration under 3 months. The authors amplified TCR beta CDR3 regions, and they did so from RNA transcripts for repertoire sequencing. The first round was an RT-PCR with HTBI primers, and the second round was a multiplex PCR. TCRdb processed the multiplex PCR reads anew with MiXCR; each CDR3 protein has one entry. The profile covers about half a million distinct CDR3 sequences, with approximately 14% appearing a single time and about 9.4% taken by the ten largest.

The TCR originated in a woman in her 30s with Graves' ophthalmopathy. V is TRBV5-8 and J is TRBJ1-1; D is perhaps TRBD1 (5 bases). Sequences were obtained from blood. CDR3 coding DNA: TGTGCCAGTACCTTTACAGGATTTTTCACTGAAGCTTTCTTT. This gives the protein CASTFTGFFTEAFF.